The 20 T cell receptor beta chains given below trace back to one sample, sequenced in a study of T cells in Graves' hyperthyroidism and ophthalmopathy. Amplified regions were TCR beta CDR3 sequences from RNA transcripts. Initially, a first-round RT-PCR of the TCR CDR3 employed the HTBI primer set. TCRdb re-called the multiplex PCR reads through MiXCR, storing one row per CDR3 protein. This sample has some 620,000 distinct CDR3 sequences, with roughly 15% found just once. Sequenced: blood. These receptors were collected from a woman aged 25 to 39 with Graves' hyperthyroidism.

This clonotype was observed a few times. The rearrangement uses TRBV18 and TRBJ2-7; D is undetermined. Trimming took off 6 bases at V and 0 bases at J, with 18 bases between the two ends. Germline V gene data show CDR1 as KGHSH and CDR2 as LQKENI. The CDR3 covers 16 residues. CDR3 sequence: CASSPSEGKDSYEQYF. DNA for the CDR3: TGTGCCAGCTCGCCTTCTGAAGGGAAAGACTCCTACGAGCAGTACTTC.

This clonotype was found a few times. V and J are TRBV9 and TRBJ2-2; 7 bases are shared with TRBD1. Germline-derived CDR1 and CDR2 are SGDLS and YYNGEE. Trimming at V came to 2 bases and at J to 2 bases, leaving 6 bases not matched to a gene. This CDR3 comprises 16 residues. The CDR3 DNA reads TGTGCCAGCAGCGTCGAGGGGGACAGAAACACCGGGGAGCTGTTTTTT. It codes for CASSVEGDRNTGELFF.

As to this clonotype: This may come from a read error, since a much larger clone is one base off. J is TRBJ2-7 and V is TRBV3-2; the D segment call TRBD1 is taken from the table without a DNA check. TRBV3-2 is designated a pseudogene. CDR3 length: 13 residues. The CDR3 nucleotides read TGTGCCAGCAGCAAAGCGGGATCCAACGATCAGTACTTC. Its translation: CASSKAGSNDQYF.

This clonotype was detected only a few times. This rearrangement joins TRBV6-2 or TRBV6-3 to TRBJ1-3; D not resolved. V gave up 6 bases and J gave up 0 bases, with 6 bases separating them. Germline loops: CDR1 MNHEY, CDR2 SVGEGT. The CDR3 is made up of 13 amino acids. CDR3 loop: CASRRNSGNTIYF. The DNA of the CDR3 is TGTGCCAGCAGACGAAACTCTGGAAACACCATATATTTT.

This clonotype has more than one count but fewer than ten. The CDR3 reads CASSEELAGGLNSYEQYF. In nucleotides, the CDR3 is TGTGCCAGCAGTGAAGAACTAGCGGGAGGTCTAAACTCCTACGAGCAGTACTTC. J is TRBJ2-7 and V is TRBV6-1; 12 nucleotides match TRBD2. V trimming: 1 base; J trimming: 0 bases; junction bases outside the gene matches: 7. The CDR3 contains 18 residues. Germline V CDR1 and CDR2: MNHNS, SASEGT.

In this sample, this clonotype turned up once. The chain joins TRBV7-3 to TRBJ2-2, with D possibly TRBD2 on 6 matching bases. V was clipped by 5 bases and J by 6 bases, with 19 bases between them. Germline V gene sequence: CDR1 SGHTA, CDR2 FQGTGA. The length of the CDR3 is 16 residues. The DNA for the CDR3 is TGTGCCAGCAGCGCCATGGGTCCGGGGGTGGCCGGGGAGCTGTTTTTT. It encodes CASSAMGPGVAGELFF.

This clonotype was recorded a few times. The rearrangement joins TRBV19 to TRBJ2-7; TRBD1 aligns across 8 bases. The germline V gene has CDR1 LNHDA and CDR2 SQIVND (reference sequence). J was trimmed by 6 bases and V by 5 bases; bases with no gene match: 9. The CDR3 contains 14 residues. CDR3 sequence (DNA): TGTGCCAGTAGTGGGACAGGTAGCGTCGGCGAGCAGTACTTC. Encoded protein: CASSGTGSVGEQYF.

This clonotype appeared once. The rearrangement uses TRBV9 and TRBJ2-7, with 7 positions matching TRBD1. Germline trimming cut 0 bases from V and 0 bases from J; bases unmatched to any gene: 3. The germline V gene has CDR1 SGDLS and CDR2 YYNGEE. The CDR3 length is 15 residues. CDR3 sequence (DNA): TGTGCCAGCAGCGTAGCTGACAGGGACTCCTACGAGCAGTACTTC. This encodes CASSVADRDSYEQYF.

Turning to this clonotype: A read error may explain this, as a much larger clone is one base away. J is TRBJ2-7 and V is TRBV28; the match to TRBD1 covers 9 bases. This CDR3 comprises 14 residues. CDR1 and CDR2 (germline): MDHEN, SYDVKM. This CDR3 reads CGSISGTGNPEQYF. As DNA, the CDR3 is TGTGGCAGCATATCCGGGACAGGGAATCCCGAGCAGTACTTC.

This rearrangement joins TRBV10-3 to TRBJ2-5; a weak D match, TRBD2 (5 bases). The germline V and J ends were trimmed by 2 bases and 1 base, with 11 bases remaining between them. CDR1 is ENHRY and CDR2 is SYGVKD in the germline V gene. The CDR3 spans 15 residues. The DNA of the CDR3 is TGTGCCATCAGTGAGCATTCGGGATTCCAAGAGACCCAGTACTTC. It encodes CAISEHSGFQETQYF.

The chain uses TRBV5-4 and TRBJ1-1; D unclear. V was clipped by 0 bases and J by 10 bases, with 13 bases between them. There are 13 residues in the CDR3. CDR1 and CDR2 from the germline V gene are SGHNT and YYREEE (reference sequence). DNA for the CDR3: TGTGCCAGCAGCTTGGAACGGAGGACTTCAGCTTTCTTT. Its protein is CASSLERRTSAFF. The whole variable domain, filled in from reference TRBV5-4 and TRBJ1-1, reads ETGVTQSPTHLIKTRGQQVTLRCSSQSGHNTVSWYQQALGQGPQFIFQYYREEENGRGNFPPRFSGLQFPNYSSELNVNALELDDSALYLCASSLERRTSAFFGQGTRLTVV.

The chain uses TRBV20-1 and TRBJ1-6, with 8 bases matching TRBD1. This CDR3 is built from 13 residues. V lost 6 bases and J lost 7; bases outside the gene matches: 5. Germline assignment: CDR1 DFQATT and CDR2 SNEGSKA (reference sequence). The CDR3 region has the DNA TGCAGTGCCAAACGGACAGGGAATTCACCCCTCCACTTT. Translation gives CSAKRTGNSPLHF.

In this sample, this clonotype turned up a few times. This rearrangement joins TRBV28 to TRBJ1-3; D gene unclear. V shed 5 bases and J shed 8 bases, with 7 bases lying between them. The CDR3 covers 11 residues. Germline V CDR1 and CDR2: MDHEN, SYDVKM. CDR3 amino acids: CASSIYHTIYF. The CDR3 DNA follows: TGTGCCAGCAGTATTTATCACACCATATATTTT.

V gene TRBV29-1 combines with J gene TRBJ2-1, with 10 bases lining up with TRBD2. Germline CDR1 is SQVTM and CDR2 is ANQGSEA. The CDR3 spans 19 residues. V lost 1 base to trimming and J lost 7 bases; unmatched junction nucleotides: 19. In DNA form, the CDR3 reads TGCAGCGTTGAAGGGGGAGGGGCAGCAAGCGGGAGGGCCCATAATGAGCAGTTCTTC. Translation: CSVEGGGAASGRAHNEQFF.

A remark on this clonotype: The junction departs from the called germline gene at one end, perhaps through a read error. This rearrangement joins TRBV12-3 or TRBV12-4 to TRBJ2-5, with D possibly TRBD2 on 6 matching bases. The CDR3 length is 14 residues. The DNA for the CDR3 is TGTGCCAGCAGTCCGCGGGACTTACAAGAGATCCAGTACTTC. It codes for CASSPRDLQEIQYF.

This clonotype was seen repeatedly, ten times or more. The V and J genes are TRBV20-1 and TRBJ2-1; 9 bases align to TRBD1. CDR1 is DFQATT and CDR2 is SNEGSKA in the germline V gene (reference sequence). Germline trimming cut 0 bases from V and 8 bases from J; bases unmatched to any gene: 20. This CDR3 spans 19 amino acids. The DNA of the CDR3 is TGCAGTGCTAGAGACGCTCACTTGCAGGGGACAGGGATGCGAGATGAGCAGTTCTTC. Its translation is CSARDAHLQGTGMRDEQFF.

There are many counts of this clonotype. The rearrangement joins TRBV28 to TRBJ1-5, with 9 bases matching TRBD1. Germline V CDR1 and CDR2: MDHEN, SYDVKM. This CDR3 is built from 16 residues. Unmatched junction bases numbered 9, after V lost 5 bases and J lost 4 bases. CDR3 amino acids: CASSRNDRGANQPQHF. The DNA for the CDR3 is TGTGCCAGCAGTCGCAACGACAGGGGGGCGAATCAGCCCCAGCATTTT.

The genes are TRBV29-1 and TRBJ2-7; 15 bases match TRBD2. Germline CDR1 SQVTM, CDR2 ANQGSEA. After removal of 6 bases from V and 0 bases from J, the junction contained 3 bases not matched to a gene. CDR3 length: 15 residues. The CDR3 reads CSVGLAGGVSYEQYF. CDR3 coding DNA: TGCAGCGTCGGACTAGCGGGAGGGGTCTCCTACGAGCAGTACTTC.

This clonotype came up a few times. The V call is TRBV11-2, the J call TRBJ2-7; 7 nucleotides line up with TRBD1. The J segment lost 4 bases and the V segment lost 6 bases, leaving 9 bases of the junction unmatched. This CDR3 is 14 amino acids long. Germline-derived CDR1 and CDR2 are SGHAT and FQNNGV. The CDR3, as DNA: TGTGCCAGCAGAGAAATTCGACAGGGTTACGAGCAGTACTTC. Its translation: CASREIRQGYEQYF.

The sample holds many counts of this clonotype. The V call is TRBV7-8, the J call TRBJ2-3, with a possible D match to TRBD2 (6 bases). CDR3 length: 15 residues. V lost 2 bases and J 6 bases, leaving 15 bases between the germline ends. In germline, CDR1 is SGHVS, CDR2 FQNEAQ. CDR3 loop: CASSLSALGRDTQYF. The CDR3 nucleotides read TGTGCCAGCAGCTTATCTGCCCTAGGGAGGGATACGCAGTATTTT. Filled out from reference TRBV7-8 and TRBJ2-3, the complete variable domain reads GAGVSQSPRYKVAKRGQDVALRCDPISGHVSLFWYQQALGQGPEFLTYFQNEAQLDKSGLPSDRFFAERPEGSVSTLKIQRTQQEDSAVYLCASSLSALGRDTQYFGPGTRLTVL.